Below are 28 T cell receptor beta chains sequenced from a single sample in a study of T cells after yellow fever vaccination. MiXCR was run by TCRdb on the 5' RACE reads, yielding one entry per CDR3 protein. The sample includes about 630,000 distinct CDR3 sequences, more than 9% of them seen just once. This specimen was PBMCs, taken on the day of the yellow fever booster vaccination. The receptors here all came from a man aged 25-40 years who received the YFV17D yellow fever vaccine.

This clonotype has just a few counts. This sequence joins TRBV9 and TRBJ2-7; tentatively, D is TRBD1 (5 bases). The V gene lost 3 bases and the J gene lost 1 base, with 20 bases spanning the gap. Germline V CDR1 and CDR2: SGDLS, YYNGEE. The CDR3 extends over 17 amino acids. The CDR3 bases are TGTGCCAGCAGCGGCGGATGGGGAAGGGGTGGTTCCTACGAGCAGTACTTC. It codes for CASSGGWGRGGSYEQYF.

The chain joins TRBV7-3 to TRBJ2-6; D gene uncertain. The length of the CDR3 is 14 residues. Trimming removed 8 bases at V and 0 bases at J, with 8 bases between. Germline V gene sequence: CDR1 SGHTA, CDR2 FQGTGA. The CDR3 loop is CASQTDSGANVLTF. CDR3 DNA: TGTGCCAGCCAAACGGACTCTGGGGCCAACGTCCTGACTTTC.

This clonotype came up a few times. The chain uses TRBV25-1 and TRBJ1-1; the D gene is possibly TRBD1 (5 bases). V was pared by 2 bases and J by 12 bases, with 19 bases between. This CDR3 has 14 residues. The germline gives CDR1 MGHDK, CDR2 SYGVNS. CDR3 protein: CASSETWGITGTFF. In nucleotides, the CDR3 is TGTGCCAGCAGTGAAACTTGGGGGATAACGGGGACTTTCTTT.

The chain is built from TRBV20-1 and TRBJ1-4; 9 nucleotides line up with TRBD1. Trimming removed 2 bases from V and 7 bases from J; junction bases left unmatched: 5. Germline CDR1 is DFQATT and CDR2 is SNEGSKA (reference sequence). CDR3 length: 14 residues. The chain's CDR3 is CSARTRTGVEKLFF. CDR3 bases: TGCAGTGCTAGAACCAGGACAGGGGTTGAAAAACTGTTTTTT.

This clonotype was counted only a few times. V and J are TRBV20-1 and TRBJ2-2, with a possible D match to TRBD1 (5 bases). V shed 5 bases and J shed 1 base, with 8 bases lying between them. In germline, CDR1 is DFQATT, CDR2 SNEGSKA (reference sequence). The CDR3 runs to 13 residues. The CDR3 is CSAATGNTGELFF. The CDR3 DNA reads as TGCAGTGCTGCTACAGGGAACACCGGGGAGCTGTTTTTT.

This clonotype was counted only a few times. This chain links TRBV6-5 with TRBJ2-1; 7 positions match TRBD2. This CDR3 region has 16 residues. Germline loops: CDR1 MNHEY, CDR2 SVGAGI. V trimming: 4 bases; J trimming: 8 bases; junction bases outside the gene matches: 14. CDR3 protein: CASSSQAWEGHDEQFF. The CDR3 DNA reads TGTGCCAGCAGTTCCCAGGCCTGGGAGGGGCACGATGAGCAGTTCTTC.

V usage is TRBV19 and J usage is TRBJ2-2; TRBD1 aligns across 8 bases. The CDR3 runs 16 residues. Germline V lookup: CDR1 LNHDA, CDR2 SQIVND (reference sequence). V lost 5 bases to trimming and J lost 5 bases; unmatched junction nucleotides: 10. The CDR3: CASSLLGTGGTGELFF. CDR3 sequence (DNA): TGTGCCAGTAGTCTCCTGGGGACAGGAGGAACCGGGGAGCTGTTTTTT.

This clonotype was seen more than once but under ten times. The chain uses TRBV18 and TRBJ1-2; D is undetermined. The CDR3 runs 13 residues. Trimming cost V 1 base and J 7 bases, with 10 bases left between them. Germline CDR1 KGHSH, CDR2 LQKENI. The CDR3 DNA sequence: TGTGCCAGCTCACCACAGGAAAGGGTTGGCTACACCTTC. This sequence encodes CASSPQERVGYTF.

This clonotype was counted a few times. The rearrangement joins TRBV7-9 to TRBJ2-7, with 7 bases matching TRBD1. The CDR3 totals 14 residues. V lost 3 bases to trimming and J lost 4 bases; unmatched junction nucleotides: 6. CDR1 and CDR2 (germline): SEHNR, FQNEAQ (reference sequence). CDR3 in DNA: TGTGCCAGCAGCTTGAGGGGGCGGCCTTACGAGCAGTACTTC. It specifies CASSLRGRPYEQYF.

V gene TRBV3-1 combines with J gene TRBJ2-3; 11 bases map to TRBD2. There are 16 residues in the CDR3. Germline trimming cut 3 bases from V and 0 bases from J; bases unmatched to any gene: 2. Per germline, CDR1 LGHDT and CDR2 YNNKEL (reference sequence). The CDR3 is CASSHRTSGSTDTQYF. In nucleotides, the CDR3 is TGTGCCAGCAGCCATCGGACTAGCGGGAGCACAGATACGCAGTATTTT.

This clonotype has only one observation. Here the CDR3 reads CATAKGQGNTEAFF. CDR3 in DNA: TGTGCCACCGCAAAGGGACAGGGGAACACTGAAGCTTTCTTT. The genes are TRBV19 and TRBJ1-1; 9 bases are a match to TRBD1. The V and J ends lost 10 bases and 1 base, in that order; junction bases with no gene match: 7. Germline V gene sequence: CDR1 LNHDA, CDR2 SQIVND (reference sequence). The CDR3 is made up of 14 amino acids.

The rearrangement uses TRBV18 and TRBJ2-1, with D unclear. Trimming left V 0 bases short and J 4 bases short, with 25 bases between. The CDR3 loop spans 20 amino acids. CDR1 is KGHSH and CDR2 is LQKENI in the germline V gene. As DNA, the CDR3 is TGTGCCAGCTCACCACCGCGCCTCCATATCCAGCCGTCGTTATACAATGAGCAGTTCTTC. It is translated as CASSPPRLHIQPSLYNEQFF.

This clonotype was counted a few times. The chain employs TRBV12-5 and TRBJ2-3, with 9 bases aligning to TRBD2. Trimming at V came to 7 bases and at J to 4 bases, leaving 15 bases not matched to a gene. This CDR3 is 17 amino acids long. CDR1 LGHNT and CDR2 FRNRAP come from the germline V gene. CDR3 DNA sequence: TGTGCTAGTGACAGTCGCTTAGCGGGAGTTGTCGCAGATACGCAGTATTTT. It translates to CASDSRLAGVVADTQYF.

This chain connects TRBV5-5 to TRBJ1-1; D call uncertain. Trimming took 0 bases from V and 12 from J, leaving 15 bases between them. Germline loops: CDR1 SGHKS, CDR2 YYEKEE (reference sequence). The CDR3 runs 13 residues. CDR3 protein: CASSLEGWGLTFF. The CDR3 DNA is TGTGCCAGCAGCTTGGAGGGTTGGGGATTAACTTTCTTT.

This clonotype has a count of ten or more. CDR3 residues: CASSFTPANTEAFF. The CDR3 coding sequence is TGTGCCAGCAGCTTTACACCTGCGAACACTGAAGCTTTCTTT. The chain uses TRBV7-8 and TRBJ1-1; D unresolved. Trimming removed 3 bases from V and 1 base from J, with 9 bases in between. CDR1 is SGHVS and CDR2 is FQNEAQ in the germline V gene. The CDR3 sequence is 14 residues long. The complete variable domain, with remaining parts taken from reference TRBV7-8 and TRBJ1-1, reads GAGVSQSPRYKVAKRGQDVALRCDPISGHVSLFWYQQALGQGPEFLTYFQNEAQLDKSGLPSDRFFAERPEGSVSTLKIQRTQQEDSAVYLCASSFTPANTEAFFGQGTRLTVV.

This clonotype has just a few counts. The chain links TRBV29-1 to TRBJ1-1, with no clear D. The V gene lost 7 bases and the J gene lost 2 bases, with 11 bases spanning the gap. Germline CDR1 and CDR2: SQVTM and ANQGSEA. This CDR3 has 12 amino acids. The CDR3 sequence: CSGSESNTEAFF. CDR3 nucleotides: TGCAGCGGATCAGAATCTAACACTGAAGCTTTCTTT.

The count of this clonotype is one. V gene TRBV5-1 combines with J gene TRBJ2-7; 8 bases map to TRBD2. Germline lookup yields CDR1 SGHRS and CDR2 YFSETQ. The CDR3 is made up of 14 amino acids. The ends lost 5 bases at V and 5 bases at J; junction bases unmatched: 9. This CDR3 reads CASSSGLAMDEQYF. CDR3 nucleotides: TGCGCCAGCAGTTCCGGACTAGCAATGGACGAGCAGTACTTC.

V is TRBV9 and J is TRBJ1-2, with D unresolved. V was cut by 3 bases and J by 4 bases, with 4 bases left in between. Germline V gene sequence: CDR1 SGDLS, CDR2 YYNGEE. This CDR3 contains 11 residues. This CDR3 reads CASSDLYGYTF. In DNA form, the CDR3 reads TGTGCCAGCAGCGACCTCTATGGCTACACCTTC.

This clonotype was observed at least ten times. The chain joins TRBV7-2 to TRBJ1-2; perhaps TRBD1 as D (6 bases). The CDR3 contains 13 residues. Trimming pared 5 bases from V and 4 bases from J, leaving 11 bases between. Germline CDR1 is SGHTA and CDR2 is FQGNSA. The CDR3 protein is CASSPDSAYGYTF. CDR3 DNA sequence: TGTGCCAGCAGCCCGGACAGCGCCTATGGCTACACCTTC.

The J gene is TRBJ2-7, the V gene TRBV5-1, with a weak D call TRBD1 (6 bases). Trimming shortened V by 3 bases and J by 6 bases, and 19 bases separated the two germline ends. CDR3 length: 15 residues. CDR1 and CDR2 (germline): SGHRS, YFSETQ. CDR3 sequence reads: CASSSPAQGKSEQYF. The DNA for the CDR3 is TGCGCCAGCAGCTCCCCCGCACAGGGAAAGTCCGAGCAGTACTTC.

The chain links TRBV12-3 or TRBV12-4 to TRBJ1-2; D gene ambiguous. The germline V and J ends were trimmed by 5 bases and 5 bases, with 12 bases remaining between them. The CDR3 is 13 amino acids. The CDR3 DNA follows: TGTGCCAGCAGTGGGCCGGTTCCATATGGCTACACCTTC. Translated, it gives CASSGPVPYGYTF.

This sequence joins TRBV7-2 and TRBJ1-4, with TRBD1 matching 8 bases. The germline V gene encodes CDR1 SGHTA and CDR2 FQGNSA. This CDR3 spans 15 amino acids. V shed 3 bases and J 4 bases; nucleotides not matched to a gene: 4. CDR3 protein: CASSFQGAINEKLFF. CDR3 coding DNA: TGTGCCAGCAGCTTTCAGGGGGCAATTAATGAAAAACTGTTTTTT.

This chain uses TRBV5-1 with TRBJ2-1; D is unclear. The CDR3 runs to 13 residues. The V end lost 3 bases, the J end lost 9 bases, and 13 bases lay between the germline ends. The germline V gene has CDR1 SGHRS and CDR2 YFSETQ. For the CDR3, the DNA is TGCGCCAGCAGCTCGGCTCTTCCCAGTGAGCAGTTCTTC. The encoded protein is CASSSALPSEQFF.

Worth noting for this clonotype: With a much larger clone just one base away, this may be a read error. This sequence joins TRBV6-2 or TRBV6-3 and TRBJ2-2; D uncertain. This CDR3 has 14 residues. V gave up 6 bases and J gave up 8 bases, with 16 bases separating them. The germline V gene has CDR1 MNHEY and CDR2 SVGEGT. In DNA form, the CDR3 reads TGTGCCAGCAGCCTAAACCGGGTGCTGGGGGAGCTGTTTTTT. The encoded protein is CASSLNRVLGELFF.

This clonotype was counted at least ten times. The chain couples TRBV7-2 to TRBJ2-3, with TRBD1 matching 11 bases. Germline V gene sequence: CDR1 SGHTA, CDR2 FQGNSA. The CDR3 is 15 amino acids. J lost 0 bases, V lost 5 bases, and 1 base had no gene match. CDR3 residues: CASSGTGGSTDTQYF. CDR3 DNA sequence: TGTGCCAGCAGCGGGACAGGGGGGAGCACAGATACGCAGTATTTT. Complete variable domain (other parts from reference TRBV7-2 and TRBJ2-3): GAGVSQSPSNKVTEKGKDVELRCDPISGHTALYWYRQSLGQGLEFLIYFQGNSAPDKSGLPSDRFSAERTGGSVSTLTIQRTQQEDSAVYLCASSGTGGSTDTQYFGPGTRLTVL.

This clonotype was picked up a small number of times. This rearrangement joins TRBV29-1 to TRBJ2-7; D possibly corresponds to TRBD1 (6 bases). V lost 6 bases and J 2 bases, leaving 14 bases between the germline ends. The CDR3 runs to 13 residues. CDR1 is SQVTM and CDR2 is ANQGSEA in the germline V gene. The CDR3 loop reads CSVWDTLTYEQYF. CDR3 bases: TGCAGCGTGTGGGACACACTCACCTACGAGCAGTACTTC.

The rearrangement joins TRBV20-1 to TRBJ1-5; tentatively, D is TRBD1 (5 bases). Germline V gene data show CDR1 as DFQATT and CDR2 as SNEGSKA (reference sequence). The CDR3 runs 15 residues. V was trimmed by 3 bases and J by 7 bases, leaving 19 bases between them. CDR3 sequence: CSASAVGVVHQPQHF. Here the CDR3 DNA reads TGCAGTGCTAGTGCGGTAGGGGTGGTCCACCAGCCCCAGCATTTT.

The gene calls are TRBV7-8 and TRBJ1-5; TRBD1 is a possible D gene (5 bases). The germline V gene encodes CDR1 SGHVS and CDR2 FQNEAQ. V was cut by 3 bases and J by 3 bases, with 15 bases left in between. The CDR3 sequence is 16 residues long. CDR3 residues: CASSFGGQGLNQPQHF. In DNA form, the CDR3 reads TGTGCCAGCAGCTTCGGGGGTCAGGGCCTCAATCAGCCCCAGCATTTT.